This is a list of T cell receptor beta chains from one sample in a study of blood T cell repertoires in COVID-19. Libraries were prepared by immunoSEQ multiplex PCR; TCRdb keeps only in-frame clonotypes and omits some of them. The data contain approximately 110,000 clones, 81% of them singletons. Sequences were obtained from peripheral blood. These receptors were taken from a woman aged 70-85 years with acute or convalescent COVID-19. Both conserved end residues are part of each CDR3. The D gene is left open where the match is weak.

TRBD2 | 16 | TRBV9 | CASSVGPPGGPNEQFF
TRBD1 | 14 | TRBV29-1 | CSDPRQGLRQPQHF
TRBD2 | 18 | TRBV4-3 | CASSQTSVGRGAYNEQFF
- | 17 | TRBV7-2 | CASSFRQGWQVNTEAFF
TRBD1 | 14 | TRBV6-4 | CASSVGQSNQPQHF
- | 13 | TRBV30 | CAWSVRGFGELFF
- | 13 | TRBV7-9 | CASSPKGPAEAFF
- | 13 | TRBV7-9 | CASSPPRGNEQYF
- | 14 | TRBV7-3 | CASSLLLSTDTQYF
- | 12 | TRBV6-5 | CASSWTVYGYTF
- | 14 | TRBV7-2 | CASSLHGQGGEQFF
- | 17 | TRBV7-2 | CASSLAGRGIPTGELFF
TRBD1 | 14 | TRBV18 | CASSPTGGETEAFF
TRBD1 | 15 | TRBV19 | CASTPDRGVGNTIYF
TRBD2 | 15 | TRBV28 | CASIMGGTRYNEQFF
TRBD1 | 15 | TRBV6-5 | CASSYAGQDEDTIYF
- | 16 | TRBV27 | CASSFTPDGNYNEQFF
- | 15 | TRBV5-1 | CASSSRDSAYNEQFF
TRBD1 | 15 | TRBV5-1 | CASREGQSMNTEAFF
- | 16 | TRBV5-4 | CASSLALATGNSPLHF
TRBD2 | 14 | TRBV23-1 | CASSQLLAGHTQYF
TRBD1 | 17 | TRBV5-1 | CASSPPPGQGFGNEQYF
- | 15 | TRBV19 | CASSISGFSGNTIYF
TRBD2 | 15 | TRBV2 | CASKKREGRYNEQFF
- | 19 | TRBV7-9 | CASSPTPASDRSTNEKLFF